This T cell receptor beta chain was identified in a study of cytomegalovirus exposure and HLA in healthy donors. The CDR3 loop spans 13 amino acids. Per the germline V gene, CDR1 is SNHLY and CDR2 is FYNNEI. The trim removed 5 bases at V and 16 bases at J, leaving 10 bases unmatched. The PCR made use of 60 Vbeta and 13 Jbeta primers. Using immunoSEQ multiplex PCR, the repertoire was profiled, and TCRdb retains in-frame clones only, with some absent. This sample carries 200,000 to 250,000 clones, almost 70% of them seen once, and the ten largest clones take roughly 2.5%. Study results and caveats: V segments that were indistinguishable, TRBV6-2 and TRBV6-3 among them, were omitted from analysis.

To note about this clone: Antigen specificity is unknown.

Sequenced material: PBMCs. The source is a man in his forties or fifties in good health and CMV-seropositive. The rearrangement joins TRBV2 to TRBJ1-6, with 8 bases fitting TRBD1. The chain's CDR3 is CASSTDTGQGLHF. DNA of the CDR3: TGTGCCAGCAGTACCGACACTGGACAGGGACTCCACTTT.